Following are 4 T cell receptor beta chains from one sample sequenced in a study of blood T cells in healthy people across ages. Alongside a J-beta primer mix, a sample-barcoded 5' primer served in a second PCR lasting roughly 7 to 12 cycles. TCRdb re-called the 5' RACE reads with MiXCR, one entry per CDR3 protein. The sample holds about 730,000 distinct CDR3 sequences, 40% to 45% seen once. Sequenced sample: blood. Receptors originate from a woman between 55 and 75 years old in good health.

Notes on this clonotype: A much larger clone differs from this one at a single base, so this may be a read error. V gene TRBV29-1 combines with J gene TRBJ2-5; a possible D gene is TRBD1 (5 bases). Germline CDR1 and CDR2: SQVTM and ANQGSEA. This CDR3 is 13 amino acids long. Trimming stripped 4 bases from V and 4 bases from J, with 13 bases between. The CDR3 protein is CSVGPGPGETQYF. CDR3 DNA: TGCAGCGTTGGTCCAGGGCCCGGAGAGACCCAGTACTTC.

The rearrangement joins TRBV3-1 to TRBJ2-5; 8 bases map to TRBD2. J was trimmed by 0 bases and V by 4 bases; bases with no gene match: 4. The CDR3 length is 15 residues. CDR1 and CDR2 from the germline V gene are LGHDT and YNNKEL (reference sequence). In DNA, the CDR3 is TGTGCCAGCAGCCCGCGACTAGCGAACCAAGAGACCCAGTACTTC. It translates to CASSPRLANQETQYF.

The CDR3 sequence is CASSMGQIGYGYTF. The CDR3 DNA follows: TGCGCCAGCAGCATGGGACAGATAGGTTATGGCTACACCTTC. This chain links TRBV5-1 with TRBJ1-2; 7 nucleotides agree with TRBD1. The CDR3 is made up of 14 amino acids. With 4 bases clipped from V and 5 bases from J, the junction kept 8 bases outside the gene matches. CDR1 SGHRS and CDR2 YFSETQ come from the germline V gene.

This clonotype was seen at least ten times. For the CDR3, the DNA is TGCGCCAGCAGCCCCCCCAGGGCGGGAGTGCATGAGCAGTTCTTC. This sequence encodes CASSPPRAGVHEQFF. The chain combines TRBV5-1 with TRBJ2-1; TRBD2 agrees at 7 bases. The germline gives CDR1 SGHRS, CDR2 YFSETQ. CDR3 length: 15 residues. V lost 4 bases, J lost 8 bases, and 12 bases stayed unmatched.